One and the same sample provided the 23 T cell receptor beta chains below, sequenced in a study of cytomegalovirus exposure and HLA in healthy donors. Primers for the PCR totalled 60 Vbeta and 13 Jbeta. Libraries were prepared by immunoSEQ multiplex PCR; TCRdb keeps only in-frame clonotypes and omits some of them. The sample contains 200,000 to 250,000 clones, about 80% of which appear only once. The source material was PBMCs. All receptors derive from a woman aged 35 to 49 in good health and CMV-seronegative.

V is TRBV19 and J is TRBJ1-4, with unresolved D. Germline V gene sequence: CDR1 LNHDA, CDR2 SQIVND (reference sequence). CDR3 length: 15 amino acids. V gave up 5 bases and J gave up 0 bases, with 10 bases separating them. CDR3 region: CASSGWRATNEKLFF. In DNA, the CDR3 is TGTGCCAGTAGTGGATGGAGGGCAACTAATGAAAAACTGTTTTTT.

CDR3 residues: CASSLATGGDEQFF. In DNA form, the CDR3 reads TGTGCCAGCAGCTTAGCTACAGGGGGGGATGAGCAGTTCTTC. The chain uses TRBV7-6 and TRBJ2-1, with D perhaps matching TRBD1 (8 bases). Trimming took off 0 bases at V and 8 bases at J, with 11 bases between the two ends. Germline V gene data show CDR1 as SGHVS and CDR2 as FNYEAQ. The CDR3 is 14 residues long. Looking up the rest from reference TRBV7-6 and TRBJ2-1 gives the full variable domain: GAGVSQSPRYKVTKRGQDVALRCDPISGHVSLYWYRQALGQGPEFLTYFNYEAQQDKSGLPNDRFSAERPEGSISTLTIQRTEQRDSAMYRCASSLATGGDEQFFGPGTRLTVL.

The chain couples TRBV2 to TRBJ2-7; a weak D match, TRBD1 (7 bases). Germline V CDR1 and CDR2: SNHLY, FYNNEI. V lost 6 bases to trimming and J lost 3 bases, with 9 bases between them. CDR3 length equals 12 residues. CDR3 DNA sequence: TGTGCCAGCAGCAGGGGGGACTACGAGCAGTACTTC. Translating gives CASSRGDYEQYF.

This chain links TRBV7-9 with TRBJ2-2, with D possibly TRBD1 on 6 matching bases. CDR1 is SEHNR, CDR2 FQNEAQ, per germline (reference sequence). Trimming removed 0 bases at V and 5 bases at J, with 13 bases between. The length of the CDR3 is 16 residues. The CDR3: CASSLAGQQVTGELFF. The CDR3 bases are TGTGCCAGCAGCTTAGCGGGACAACAAGTGACCGGGGAGCTGTTTTTT.

The chain uses TRBV4-2 and TRBJ2-3, with 8 nucleotides matching TRBD2. The CDR3 sequence is 18 residues long. V gave up 0 bases and J gave up 0 bases; unmatched junction bases: 8. Germline values: CDR1 LGHNA, CDR2 YNFKEQ. CDR3 DNA: TGTGCCAGCAGCCAAGAAGCCGGGGGGGGCCTTAGCACAGATACGCAGTATTTT. Translating it yields CASSQEAGGGLSTDTQYF.

The CDR3 DNA reads as TGTGCCAGCCAAGGACAGGCCCAAGAGACCCAGTACTTC. It specifies CASQGQAQETQYF. This chain links TRBV27 with TRBJ2-5; 7 nucleotides agree with TRBD1. The CDR3 contains 13 residues. Germline lookup yields CDR1 MNHEY and CDR2 SMNVEV (reference sequence). Unmatched junction bases numbered 4, after V lost 8 bases and J lost 1 base.

J is TRBJ2-5 and V is TRBV5-6; 8 positions agree with TRBD2. Germline CDR1 SGHDT, CDR2 YYEEEE. Losses at the gene ends were 4 bases for V and 3 bases for J; bases not matched to a gene: 5. The CDR3 consists of 14 residues. This chain's CDR3 is CASSLPGGEETQYF. CDR3 bases: TGTGCCAGCAGCCTCCCGGGGGGGGAAGAGACCCAGTACTTC.

The chain uses TRBV28 and TRBJ2-4, with a weak D call TRBD2 (7 bases). With 1 base removed from V and 9 bases from J, the gap between germline ends came to 13 bases. This CDR3 is built from 14 residues. Looked up from germline, CDR1 is MDHEN and CDR2 is SYDVKM. CDR3 in amino acids: CASSLYRGGGIQYF. The CDR3, as DNA: TGTGCCAGCAGTTTATATAGGGGAGGGGGCATTCAGTACTTC.

CDR3 nucleotides: TGTGCCAGCACCGGGCCGACAGAGAACTATGGCTACACCTTC. Its translation is CASTGPTENYGYTF. The chain uses TRBV28 and TRBJ1-2; D may be TRBD1 (5 bases). V lost 7 bases to trimming and J lost 2 bases, with 14 bases between them. The germline gives CDR1 MDHEN, CDR2 SYDVKM. The CDR3 loop spans 14 amino acids.

The genes are TRBV19 and TRBJ1-2; the D gene is possibly TRBD1 (5 bases). CDR1 and CDR2 from the germline V gene are LNHDA and SQIVND (reference sequence). Trimming removed 4 bases from V and 4 bases from J, with 16 bases in between. The CDR3 is 15 amino acids. The CDR3 DNA is TGTGCCAGTAGTAATGTGAAAGGACACTTCTATGGCTACACCTTC. This codes for CASSNVKGHFYGYTF.

The chain combines TRBV9 with TRBJ2-2, with 8 bases aligning to TRBD2. This CDR3 region has 14 residues. V trimming: 4 bases; J trimming: 7 bases; junction bases outside the gene matches: 6. From germline, CDR1 is SGDLS and CDR2 YYNGEE. The CDR3 loop is CASSPGGVGGELFF. The CDR3 DNA is TGTGCCAGCAGCCCGGGGGGGGTCGGCGGGGAGCTGTTTTTT.

Note on this clone: Different DNA sequences within this sample yield the same CDR3. The V call is TRBV7-3, the J call TRBJ2-2; D is unclear. The germline V gene encodes CDR1 SGHTA and CDR2 FQGTGA. This CDR3 contains 12 residues. The germline V and J ends were trimmed by 5 bases and 3 bases, with 4 bases remaining between them. The DNA of the CDR3 is TGTGCCAGCAGCCCTTACACCGGGGAGCTGTTTTTT. Translating it yields CASSPYTGELFF.

The chain joins TRBV7-9 to TRBJ2-7, with TRBD2 matching over 14 bases. The CDR3 is 18 residues long. CDR1 and CDR2 from the germline V gene are SEHNR and FQNEAQ (reference sequence). J was trimmed by 3 bases and V by 3 bases; bases with no gene match: 10. The CDR3 loop reads CASSFLSMGTSGGYEQYF. As DNA, the CDR3 is TGTGCCAGCAGCTTTCTATCGATGGGGACTAGCGGGGGCTACGAGCAGTACTTC.

This clone was detected only a few times. Here the CDR3 DNA reads TGTGCCAGCTCACCGGGACTAGCGCCTTACAATGAGCAGTTCTTC. This sequence encodes CASSPGLAPYNEQFF. The genes are TRBV18 and TRBJ2-1; 10 bases map to TRBD2. Germline V CDR1 and CDR2: KGHSH, LQKENI. Trimming took 3 bases from V and 4 from J; bases not matched to a gene: 3. The CDR3 has 15 amino acids.

This chain links TRBV7-6 with TRBJ2-7, with D possibly matching TRBD2 (6 bases). The V gene's germline CDR1 is SGHVS and CDR2 FNYEAQ. The CDR3 extends over 14 amino acids. Trimming pared 3 bases from V and 5 bases from J, leaving 14 bases between. CDR3 sequence reads: CASSFGGSDNEQYF. The DNA of the CDR3 is TGTGCCAGCAGCTTTGGGGGGAGTGACAACGAGCAGTACTTC.

A single count supports this clone. This chain's CDR3 is CASSEGLATGGQYPLHF. CDR3 DNA: TGTGCCAGCAGTGAAGGCCTCGCGACAGGGGGCCAATATCCCCTCCACTTT. The rearrangement joins TRBV2 to TRBJ1-6, with 10 bases identical to TRBD1. The CDR3 loop spans 17 amino acids. The germline gives CDR1 SNHLY, CDR2 FYNNEI. Trimming at V came to 1 base and at J to 13 bases, leaving 13 bases not matched to a gene.

This chain joins TRBV5-4 and TRBJ2-7; 7 nucleotides align to TRBD2. Germline V lookup: CDR1 SGHNT, CDR2 YYREEE (reference sequence). CDR3 length: 13 amino acids. Germline trimming cut 4 bases from V and 5 bases from J; bases unmatched to any gene: 6. The CDR3 DNA reads as TGTGCCAGCAGCACGAGCGGGGTTGACGAGCAGTACTTC. Its protein is CASSTSGVDEQYF.

This sequence joins TRBV2 and TRBJ1-2, with D possibly TRBD1 on 5 matching bases. The germline V gene has CDR1 SNHLY and CDR2 FYNNEI. This CDR3 region has 15 residues. The ends were cut back, 1 base at V and 7 bases at J, with 16 bases in the middle. CDR3 nucleotides: TGTGCCAGCAGTGAAGTGAGTGGGGCCTCTGGTGGCTACACCTTC. This sequence encodes CASSEVSGASGGYTF.

V usage is TRBV27 and J usage is TRBJ1-1, with a possible D match to TRBD1 (5 bases). CDR1 and CDR2 from the germline V gene are MNHEY and SMNVEV (reference sequence). V was cut by 2 bases and J by 1 base, with 8 bases left in between. CDR3 size: 14 residues. The CDR3 bases are TGTGCCAGCAGTTTAAGCAGGGAGAACACTGAAGCTTTCTTT. As protein: CASSLSRENTEAFF.

The chain is built from TRBV7-9 and TRBJ1-1, with TRBD1 matching over 7 bases. Germline V gives CDR1 SEHNR, CDR2 FQNEAQ (reference sequence). This CDR3 comprises 13 residues. Unmatched junction bases numbered 4, after V lost 6 bases and J lost 3 bases. The CDR3 reads CASRRDSYTEAFF. CDR3 nucleotides: TGTGCCAGCAGACGGGACAGCTACACTGAAGCTTTCTTT.

The V gene is TRBV30, the J gene TRBJ1-4, with D perhaps matching TRBD1 (5 bases). Germline CDR1 is GTSNPN and CDR2 is SVGIG (reference sequence). Trimming stripped 2 bases from V and 8 bases from J, with 15 bases between. The CDR3 extends over 14 amino acids. CDR3 sequence: CAWSPGGGKEKLFF. In nucleotides, the CDR3 is TGTGCCTGGAGTCCGGGGGGTGGAAAGGAAAAACTGTTTTTT.

In its sample, this clone was seen a few times. The chain couples TRBV6-6 to TRBJ2-7, with D unclear. The V and J ends lost 2 bases and 4 bases respectively, with 9 bases between them. The germline CDR1 and CDR2 sequences are MNHNY and SVGAGI (reference sequence). The CDR3 extends over 13 amino acids. Here the CDR3 DNA reads TGTGCCAGCAGTTACACAGATTCTTACGAGCAGTACTTC. Residues: CASSYTDSYEQYF.

This chain uses TRBV7-3 with TRBJ2-3, with 8 bases lining up with TRBD1. Trimming at V came to 5 bases and at J to 3 bases, leaving 10 bases not matched to a gene. This CDR3 is 16 amino acids long. The germline gives CDR1 SGHTA, CDR2 FQGTGA. The CDR3 loop reads CASSPSPTGETDTQYF. The CDR3 DNA is TGTGCCAGCAGCCCATCTCCGACAGGGGAAACAGATACGCAGTATTTT.